This TCR beta chain emerged from a study of blood T cell repertoires in COVID-19 (dated by TCRdb to 2020 to 2021). Background for the entire study: The collaborator samples originated in the United States, Italy and Spain and spanned the acute and convalescent phases of COVID-19. Samples came from the ongoing ImmuneRACE study (first 160 participants) plus 1,254 subjects from 6 global collaborators. The material from the prospective study consisted of cDNA or gDNA derived from T cells, B-cell-depleted T cells, or PBMCs. HLA class I and class II types, where available, came from metadata supplied by the sample provider rather than from assay-based typing. The sample metadata nearly always contained a de-identified subject ID, COVID-19 status, age in years and sex. Deeply sampled blood TCRbeta repertoires from subjects exposed to, actively infected with, or recovered from COVID-19 were included in the dataset. The repertoires were released in a freely available public database meant as a resource for research on the immune response to SARS-CoV-2.

Broader findings and caveats from the paper: How much clinical and demographic metadata was included differed by source and by participant, and the metadata was provided uncurated.

As regards this clone: It lacks a known antigen. No base quality information exists; no much larger clone differs at one position.

Its CDR3 holds 15 amino acids, cysteine through phenylalanine. The kept DNA is CDR3 alone, 45 bases in frame from the first base. CDR1 and CDR2 are read off the germline V gene (reference sequence) as LNHDA and SQIVND. Cut back by 7 bases and 2 bases, the V and J ends lie 18 bases apart. Each collaborating institution followed its own protocols to collect whole blood in K2EDTA tubes. For TCRbeta analysis, collaborator samples were shipped as frozen whole blood, as isolated PBMCs, or as DNA extracted from either sample type. TCRbeta CDR3 regions were amplified from genomic DNA using the immunoSEQ Assay, a bias-controlled multiplex PCR. On the authors' methods: Within the assay, amplification of reference gene primers was used to estimate how many nucleated cells each sample contained. To quantify the absolute abundance of each unique TCRbeta CDR3 rearrangement, sequence reads were collapsed and filtered. For each sample, productive Simpson clonality was calculated by taking the square root of Simpson's diversity index across productive rearrangements. This immuneACCESS table, as held by TCRdb, lists in-frame sequences with V and J called but not all clones. Of the missing ones, under half trace to an unresolved V gene in checked studies; the others have no known cause. Clonal size and the V and J genes are those of that table, whereas D and trimming came from the DNA. The sample records about 120,000 clones, roughly nine tenths of which are singletons. About 3.5% of the sample belongs to the ten largest clones.

The origin of this receptor is a man aged 45 to 65 with active COVID-19. Sequenced: peripheral blood. This sequence uses TRBV19 and TRBJ2-7, and possibly TRBD2, on 6 matching bases. The DNA reads as follows: TGTGCCAGTAAACGCGCCGGGACGGGGGCCTACGAGCAGTACTTC. Its amino acids are CASKRAGTGAYEQYF.